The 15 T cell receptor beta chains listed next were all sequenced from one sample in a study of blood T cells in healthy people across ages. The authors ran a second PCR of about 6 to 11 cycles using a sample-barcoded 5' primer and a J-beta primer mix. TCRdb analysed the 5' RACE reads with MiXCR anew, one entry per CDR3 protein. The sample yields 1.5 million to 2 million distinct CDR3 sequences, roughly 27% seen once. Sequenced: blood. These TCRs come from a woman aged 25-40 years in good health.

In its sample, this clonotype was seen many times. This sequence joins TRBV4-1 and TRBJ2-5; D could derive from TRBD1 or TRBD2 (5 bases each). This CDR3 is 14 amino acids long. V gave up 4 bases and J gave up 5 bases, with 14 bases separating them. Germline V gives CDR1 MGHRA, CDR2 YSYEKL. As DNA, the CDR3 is TGCGCCAGCAGCCCAGGGACCCTCCCGGAGACCCAGTACTTC. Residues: CASSPGTLPETQYF.

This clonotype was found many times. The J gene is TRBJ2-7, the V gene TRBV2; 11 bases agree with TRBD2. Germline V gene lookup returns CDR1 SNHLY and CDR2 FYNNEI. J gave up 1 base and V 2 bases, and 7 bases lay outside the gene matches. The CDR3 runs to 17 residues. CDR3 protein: CASSERDWTSGSYEQYF. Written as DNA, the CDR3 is TGTGCCAGCAGTGAAAGAGATTGGACTAGCGGGTCCTACGAGCAGTACTTC.

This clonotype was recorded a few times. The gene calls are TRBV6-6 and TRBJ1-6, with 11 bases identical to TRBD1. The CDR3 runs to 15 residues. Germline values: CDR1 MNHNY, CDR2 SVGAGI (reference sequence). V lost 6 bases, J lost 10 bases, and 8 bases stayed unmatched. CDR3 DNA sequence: TGTGCCAGCAGGCCCCGGGACAGGGGGGAATCACCCCTCCACTTT. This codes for CASRPRDRGESPLHF.

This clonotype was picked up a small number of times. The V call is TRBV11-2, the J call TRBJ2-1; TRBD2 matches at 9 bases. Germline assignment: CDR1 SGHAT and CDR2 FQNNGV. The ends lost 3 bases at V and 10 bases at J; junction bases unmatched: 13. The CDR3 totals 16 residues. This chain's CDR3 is CASSLVIAGELGEQFF. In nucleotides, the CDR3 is TGTGCCAGCAGCTTGGTAATAGCGGGGGAACTCGGGGAGCAGTTCTTC. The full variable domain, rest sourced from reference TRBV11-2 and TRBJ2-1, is EAGVAQSPRYKIIEKRQSVAFWCNPISGHATLYWYQQILGQGPKLLIQFQNNGVVDDSQLPKDRFSAERLKGVDSTLKIQPAKLEDSAVYLCASSLVIAGELGEQFFGPGTRLTVL.

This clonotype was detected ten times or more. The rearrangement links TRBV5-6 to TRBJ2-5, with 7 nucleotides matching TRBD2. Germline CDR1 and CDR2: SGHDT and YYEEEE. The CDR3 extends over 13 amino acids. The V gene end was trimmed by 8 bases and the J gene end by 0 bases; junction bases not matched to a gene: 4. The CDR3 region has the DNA TGTGCCAGAACAGCGGGGAACCAAGAGACCCAGTACTTC. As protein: CARTAGNQETQYF.

CDR3 bases: TGTGCCAGCAGCCCCTCAGGGCCAAGGGAGACCCAGTACTTC. Its protein is CASSPSGPRETQYF. The chain has TRBV7-2 and TRBJ2-5; tentatively, D is TRBD1 (5 bases). CDR3 length equals 14 residues. Trimming left V 5 bases short and J 5 bases short, with 15 bases between. Germline V gives CDR1 SGHTA, CDR2 FQGNSA.

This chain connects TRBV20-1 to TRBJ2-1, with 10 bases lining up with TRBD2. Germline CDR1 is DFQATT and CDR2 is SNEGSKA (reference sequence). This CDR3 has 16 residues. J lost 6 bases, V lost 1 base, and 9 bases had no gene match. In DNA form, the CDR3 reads TGCAGTGCTAGAGCCCCGACTAGCGGGCGGGCCAATGAGCAGTTCTTC. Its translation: CSARAPTSGRANEQFF.

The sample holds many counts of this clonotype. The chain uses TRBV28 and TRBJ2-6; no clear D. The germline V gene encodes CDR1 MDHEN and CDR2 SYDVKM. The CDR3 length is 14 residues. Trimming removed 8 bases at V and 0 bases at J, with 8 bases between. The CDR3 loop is CASVDYSGANVLTF. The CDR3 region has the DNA TGTGCCAGCGTAGATTACTCTGGGGCCAACGTCCTGACTTTC.

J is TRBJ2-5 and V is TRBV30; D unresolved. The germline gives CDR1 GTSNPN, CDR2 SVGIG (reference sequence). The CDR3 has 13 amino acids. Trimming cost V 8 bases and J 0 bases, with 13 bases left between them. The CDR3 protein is CAGRWSNQETQYF. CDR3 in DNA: TGTGCCGGCCGCTGGTCGAACCAAGAGACCCAGTACTTC. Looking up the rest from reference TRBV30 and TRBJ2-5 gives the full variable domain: SQTIHQWPATLVQPVGSPLSLECTVEGTSNPNLYWYRQAAGRGLQLLFYSVGIGQISSEVPQNLSASRPQDRQFILSSKKLLLSDSGFYLCAGRWSNQETQYFGPGTRLLVL.

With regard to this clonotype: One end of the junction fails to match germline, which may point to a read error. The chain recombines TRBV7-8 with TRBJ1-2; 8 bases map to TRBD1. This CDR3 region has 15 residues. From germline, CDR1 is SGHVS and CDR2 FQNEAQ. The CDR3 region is CAGSLATGANYGYTF. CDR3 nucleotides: TGTGCCGGCAGCTTAGCGACAGGGGCTAACTATGGCTACACCTTC.

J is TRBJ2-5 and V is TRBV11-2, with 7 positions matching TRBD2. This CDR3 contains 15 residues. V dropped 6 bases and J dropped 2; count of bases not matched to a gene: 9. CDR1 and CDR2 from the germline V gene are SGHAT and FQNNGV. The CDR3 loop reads CASRPQGLTQETQYF. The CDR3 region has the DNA TGTGCCAGCAGACCCCAGGGACTAACACAAGAGACCCAGTACTTC.

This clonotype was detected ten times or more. The CDR3 protein is CAISPNGANVLTF. DNA for the CDR3: TGTGCCATCAGTCCCAATGGGGCCAACGTCCTGACTTTC. This chain uses TRBV10-3 with TRBJ2-6; D ambiguous. The CDR3 extends over 13 amino acids. The V gene's germline CDR1 is ENHRY and CDR2 SYGVKD. V lost 5 bases, J lost 3 bases, and 5 bases lay in between.

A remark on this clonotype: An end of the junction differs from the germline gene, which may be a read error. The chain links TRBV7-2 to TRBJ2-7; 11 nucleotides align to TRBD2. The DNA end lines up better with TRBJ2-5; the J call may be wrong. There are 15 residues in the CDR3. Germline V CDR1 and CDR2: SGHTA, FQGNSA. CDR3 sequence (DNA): TGTGCCAACAGCTTTAGTGGACTAGCGGGAGAGACCCAGTACTTC. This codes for CANSFSGLAGETQYF.

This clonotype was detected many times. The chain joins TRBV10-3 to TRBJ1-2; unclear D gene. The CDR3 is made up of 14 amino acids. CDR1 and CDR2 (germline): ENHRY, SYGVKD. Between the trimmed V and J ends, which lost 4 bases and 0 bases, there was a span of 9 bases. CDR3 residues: CAISGGPANYGYTF. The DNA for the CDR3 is TGTGCCATCAGTGGCGGCCCCGCTAACTATGGCTACACCTTC.

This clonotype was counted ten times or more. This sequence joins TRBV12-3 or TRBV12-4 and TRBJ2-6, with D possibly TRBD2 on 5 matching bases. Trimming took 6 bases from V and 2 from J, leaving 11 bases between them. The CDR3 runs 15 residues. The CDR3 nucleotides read TGTGCCAGCAGCTTCACAGCGGCTGGGGCCAACGTCCTGACTTTC. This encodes CASSFTAAGANVLTF.